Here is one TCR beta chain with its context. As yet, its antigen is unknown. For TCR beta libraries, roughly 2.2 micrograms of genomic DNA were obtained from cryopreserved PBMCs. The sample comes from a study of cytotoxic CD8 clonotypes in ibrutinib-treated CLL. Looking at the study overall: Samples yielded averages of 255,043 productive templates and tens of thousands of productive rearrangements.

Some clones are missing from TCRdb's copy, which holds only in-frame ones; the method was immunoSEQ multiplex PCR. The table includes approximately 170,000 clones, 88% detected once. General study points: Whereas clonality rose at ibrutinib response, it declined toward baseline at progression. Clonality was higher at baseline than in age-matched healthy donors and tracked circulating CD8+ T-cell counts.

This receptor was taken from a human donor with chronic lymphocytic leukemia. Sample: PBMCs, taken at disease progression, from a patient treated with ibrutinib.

DNA of the CDR3: TGTGCCAGCACCATAAGGGGGAACACTGAAGCTTTCTTT. Protein: CASTIRGNTEAFF. The genes are TRBV6-5 and TRBJ1-1, with D possibly matching TRBD1 (5 bases). The CDR3 length is 13 residues. V was cut by 7 bases and J by 1 base, with 10 bases left in between. CDR1 MNHEY and CDR2 SVGAGI come from the germline V gene.